Detailed here is one T cell receptor (beta chain). Mismatch with germline at one junction end may stem from a read error. In the PCR, 60 Vbeta and 13 Jbeta primers were used. The protocol was immunoSEQ multiplex PCR, while the TCRdb copy is restricted to in-frame clones and leaves out a portion. In total, the table holds 130,000 to 150,000 clones. This entry belongs to a study of cytomegalovirus exposure and HLA in healthy donors. The clonotype was recovered from a woman aged 50 to 60 in good health and CMV-seronegative. Sequencing was done on a sample of PBMCs.

CDR3 protein: CASSQADLAGGLILF. Here the CDR3 DNA reads TGCGCCAGCAGCCAGGCGGACCTAGCGGGGGGCTTAATACTCTTC. The gene calls are TRBV4-1 and TRBJ2-1; 11 nucleotides agree with TRBD2. Germline lookup yields CDR1 MGHRA and CDR2 YSYEKL. This CDR3 contains 15 residues.